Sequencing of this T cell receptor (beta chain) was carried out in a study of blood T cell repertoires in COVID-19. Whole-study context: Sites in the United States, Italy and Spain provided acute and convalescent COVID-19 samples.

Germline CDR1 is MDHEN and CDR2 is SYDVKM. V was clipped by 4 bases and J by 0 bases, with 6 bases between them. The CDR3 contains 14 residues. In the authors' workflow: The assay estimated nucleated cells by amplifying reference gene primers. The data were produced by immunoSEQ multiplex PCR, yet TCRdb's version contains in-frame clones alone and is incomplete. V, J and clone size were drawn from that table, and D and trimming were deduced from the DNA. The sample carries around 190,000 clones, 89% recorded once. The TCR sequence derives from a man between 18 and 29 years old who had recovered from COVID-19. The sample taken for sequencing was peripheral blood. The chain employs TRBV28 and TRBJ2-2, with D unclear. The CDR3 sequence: CASSSPSNTGELFF. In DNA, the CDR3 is TGTGCCAGCAGTTCCCCCTCGAACACCGGGGAGCTGTTTTTT. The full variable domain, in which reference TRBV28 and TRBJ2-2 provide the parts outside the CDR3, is DVKVTQSSRYLVKRTGEKVFLECVQDMDHENMFWYRQDPGLGLRLIYFSYDVKMKEKGDIPEGYSVSREKKERFSLILESASTNQTSMYLCASSSPSNTGELFFGEGSRLTVL.